This T cell receptor beta chain comes out of a study of blood T cells in healthy people across ages (dated by TCRdb to between 2015 and 2016). Describing the broader study: In model experiments, roughly one uniquely barcoded TCR beta cDNA molecule per two T cells was captured by template switching. Age-related changes in TCR beta repertoire diversity were measured in the study by deep sequencing normalized with unique cDNA molecular identifiers. The donors were divided into four age groups: young (average approximately 17 years), middle-aged (around 41), aged (approximately 62) and long-lived (around 87). Donors of different ages were randomly distributed across sequencing lanes to avoid experimental bias. Two additional independent replicas of 1 million unique cDNA reads from the same blood draw were analyzed for two donors (one aged 18 to 30 and one aged 80 or older).

As to this clonotype: Its antigen is unknown. Base qualities are not recorded, but no much larger clone differs from it by a single base.

Donors were around 37 systemically healthy Caucasian individuals from Russia aged 6 to 90 years. Each donor gave ten milliliters of peripheral blood, collected into EDTA-treated Vacutainer tubes. Ficoll-Paque density-gradient centrifugation was used to isolate PBMCs, with at least 6.5 million per sample. Total RNA was extracted from PBMCs with Trizol reagent, with at least 6 micrograms obtained per sample. For every donor, flow cytometry on a PBMC aliquot measured the percentage of naive CD45RAhigh/CD27high T cells. The investigation overall reported the following: Estimates of total diversity based on one million sequenced T cells were regarded as lower bounds and as underestimates. Because donor CMV infection status was unknown, age-related changes in expanded clonotypes were potentially confounded. The long-lived group showed more naive CD4+ T cells, fewer expanded clones and increased TCR diversity than the aged group, suggesting age selection. A strong correlation was found between observed TCR beta diversity and the percentage of naive T cells measured by flow cytometry. Observed TCR beta diversity per million T cells fell roughly linearly with age, and a significant reduction was already apparent by age roughly 40. Bulk unsorted PBMC profiling prevented conclusive comparison of naive and antigen-experienced compartments.

The library was made by 5' RACE. The second PCR ran for about 6 to 11 cycles and used a J-beta primer mix along with a sample-barcoded 5' primer. A template-switch 5' adaptor carrying 12 random nucleotides introduced a unique molecular identifier onto each TCR beta cDNA molecule. At least 2.5 million CDR3-containing paired-end reads were obtained from each sample. The Mint cDNA synthesis kit, primed by a TRBC-specific oligonucleotide, was used to synthesize first-strand cDNA from all RNA. Following uracil-DNA glycosylase treatment, all cDNA underwent a first 18-cycle PCR with the universal primers M1SS and BC2_uni_R. Turning to the authors' computational methods: For normalization, 1 million high-quality reads, each with a distinct molecular identifier, were randomly selected from each sample. Reads sharing molecular identifiers were discarded rather than binned into consensus sequences. MiTCR, with a Q25 quality threshold and the strictest error-elimination algorithm, was used for CDR3 identification, clonotype clustering and error correction. A nonparametric unseen species model with Euler transformation was used to estimate a lower bound on total TCR beta diversity. Starting from the raw public reads, TCRdb applied fastp trimming at Q25, assembled clones with MiXCR and retained in-frame beta chains. One record per CDR3 amino acid sequence lists the most common genes and DNA. The V and J calls shown here were made by TCRdb, not taken from the authors' results. The table for this sample lists 1.8 million or so distinct CDR3 sequences; about 39% of them were counted only once. The ten largest clones capture 23% of the sample.

Taken from cysteine to phenylalanine, the CDR3 has 15 residues. Here the CDR3 DNA is all that survives: 45 bases in frame from base 1. CDR1 and CDR2, per the germline V gene (reference sequence), are SEHNR and FQNEAQ. The junction shows trimming of 5 bases on V and 5 bases on J, and the gene matches do not reach 10 bases of it. The chain couples TRBV7-9 to TRBJ1-2, and 8 bases in between align with TRBD1. Specimen: blood. This sequence was found in a human donor in good health. The CDR3 protein sequence reads: CASSPRTGSDYGYTF. The DNA is TGTGCCAGCAGCCCACGGACAGGGAGCGATTATGGCTACACCTTC. Beyond the CDR3, the reference TRBV7-9 and TRBJ1-2 genes provide the residues; the full variable domain reads: DTGVSQNPRHKITKRGQNVTFRCDPISEHNRLYWYRQTLGQGPEFLTYFQNEAQLEKSRLLSDRFSAERPKGSFSTLEIQRTEQGDSAMYLCASSPRTGSDYGYTFGSGTRLTVV.